What follows describes a single TCR beta chain. Its antigen is currently unknown. This record comes from a study of breast tumors, draining lymph nodes, adjacent tissues. Broader study findings: Tumor TCR diversity was below lymph nodes but above nontumor tissue. Tumor and nontumor repertoires were significantly more similar in luminal-like than in basal-like breast cancer. Findings are consistent with lymph node origin and intratumoral expansion of most tumor T cells.

TCRdb fed the multiplex PCR reads into MiXCR, producing one record per CDR3 protein. The profile shows tens of thousands of distinct CDR3 sequences, roughly 39% of them singletons. Sequenced: breast tumor tissue. The sequence was collected from a female donor with breast cancer. Some clones in this sample may be carry-over from other donors' samples.

DNA of the CDR3: TGCGCCAGCAGCGAAGGGACTAGCGGGGCAGATACGCAGTATTTT. Amino acids: CASSEGTSGADTQYF. The V and J genes are TRBV10-1 and TRBJ2-3, with TRBD2 matching over 13 bases. There are 15 residues in the CDR3. Trimming removed 6 bases from V and 4 bases from J; junction bases left unmatched: 4. Germline V gives CDR1 WNHNN, CDR2 SYGVQD (reference sequence).